The 22 T cell receptor beta chains reported below all come from one sample, sequenced in a study of shared clonotypes between healthy human individuals. Only in-frame clones appear in the TCRdb table, and some are missing; sequencing was by immunoSEQ multiplex PCR. The table records about 1.4 million clones, roughly 96% of them present only once. Sequencing was carried out using naive CD4+ T cells sorted from blood. Subset here: CD45RA+ positively selected. These receptors originate from a young man in good health.

This chain links TRBV5-1 with TRBJ1-4; D is uncertain. This CDR3 has 16 amino acids. Germline CDR1 and CDR2: SGHRS and YFSETQ. Trimming pared 0 bases from V and 4 bases from J, leaving 13 bases between. CDR3 amino acids: CASSLALSGINEKLFF. In DNA form, the CDR3 reads TGCGCCAGCAGCTTGGCTCTCTCGGGGATTAATGAAAAACTGTTTTTT.

V and J are TRBV19 and TRBJ2-5, with 10 bases matching TRBD2. Germline CDR1 reads LNHDA; CDR2 reads SQIVND (reference sequence). The V segment lost 4 bases and the J segment 4 bases; nucleotides outside the gene matches: 6. The CDR3 has 15 amino acids. The CDR3 DNA follows: TGTGCCAGTAGTACCCAGCGGGAGGGCGTAGAGACCCAGTACTTC. Its protein is CASSTQREGVETQYF.

V and J are TRBV5-1 and TRBJ2-5; D could derive from TRBD1 or TRBD2 (5 bases each). CDR1 and CDR2 from the germline V gene are SGHRS and YFSETQ. The CDR3 length is 16 residues. The V and J ends lost 4 bases and 5 bases respectively, with 21 bases between them. The CDR3 protein is CASSPDSIPRGETQYF. CDR3 nucleotides: TGCGCCAGCAGCCCGGACTCCATCCCAAGGGGCGAGACCCAGTACTTC. The full variable domain, its missing parts supplied by reference TRBV5-1 and TRBJ2-5, is KAGVTQTPRYLIKTRGQQVTLSCSPISGHRSVSWYQQTPGQGLQFLFEYFSETQRNKGNFPGRFSGRQFSNSRSEMNVSTLELGDSALYLCASSPDSIPRGETQYFGPGTRLLVL.

The rearrangement joins TRBV5-1 to TRBJ2-3, with 8 bases identical to TRBD2. The germline CDR1 and CDR2 sequences are SGHRS and YFSETQ. The J segment lost 7 bases and the V segment lost 3 bases, leaving 7 bases of the junction unmatched. This CDR3 contains 14 residues. CDR3 region: CASSSEGTRYTQYF. The CDR3 DNA follows: TGCGCCAGCAGCTCTGAAGGGACTAGGTATACGCAGTATTTT.

The V and J genes are TRBV29-1 and TRBJ1-1; no reliable D call. V gave up 6 bases and J gave up 7 bases, with 9 bases separating them. The CDR3 extends over 10 amino acids. Germline V gene data show CDR1 as SQVTM and CDR2 as ANQGSEA. In DNA form, the CDR3 reads TGCAGCGTGGGCAGCCTTGAAGCTTTCTTT. It yields the protein CSVGSLEAFF.

CDR3 in DNA: TGTGCCAGCAGTTATACAGGCTTTGGGGCCAACGTCCTGACTTTC. Encoded protein: CASSYTGFGANVLTF. The chain carries TRBV5-5 and TRBJ2-6; tentatively, D is TRBD1 (5 bases). This CDR3 contains 15 residues. From germline, CDR1 is SGHKS and CDR2 YYEKEE (reference sequence). The ends were cut back, 5 bases at V and 3 bases at J, with 12 bases in the middle.

The chain combines TRBV18 with TRBJ2-3; 7 bases agree with TRBD2. Unmatched junction bases numbered 4, after V lost 3 bases and J lost 1 base. The CDR3 runs 15 residues. The germline gives CDR1 KGHSH, CDR2 LQKENI. CDR3 nucleotide sequence: TGTGCCAGCTCACCTTCTAGCGGCCGCACAGATACGCAGTATTTT. Encoded protein: CASSPSSGRTDTQYF.

The chain recombines TRBV10-3 with TRBJ1-1; 8 bases align to TRBD1. With V trimmed by 11 bases and J by 4 bases, 12 bases remained unmatched. The CDR3 has 14 residues. Germline V gene lookup returns CDR1 ENHRY and CDR2 SYGVKD. The DNA of the CDR3 is TGTGCCTCCACGGGCAGGGGGCGTAGCACTGAAGCTTTCTTT. Protein: CASTGRGRSTEAFF.

The chain combines TRBV30 with TRBJ1-2; the D gene is possibly TRBD1 (6 bases). Germline values: CDR1 GTSNPN, CDR2 SVGIG (reference sequence). Trimming cost V 5 bases and J 4 bases, with 23 bases left between them. The CDR3 is made up of 16 amino acids. CDR3 nucleotide sequence: TGTGCCTGGTCCACTTGGGGGGGCCCTTCCCTCTATGGCTACACCTTC. Protein product: CAWSTWGGPSLYGYTF.

The rearrangement uses TRBV5-4 and TRBJ2-2, with 7 nucleotides matching TRBD1. The germline V gene has CDR1 SGHNT and CDR2 YYREEE (reference sequence). V shed 4 bases and J 6 bases; nucleotides not matched to a gene: 12. The CDR3 has 16 residues. The CDR3 region is CASSPMTGSVAGELFF. The CDR3, as DNA: TGTGCCAGCAGCCCCATGACAGGGAGCGTGGCCGGGGAGCTGTTTTTT.

V and J are TRBV9 and TRBJ1-4; 7 bases align to TRBD1. V gave up 4 bases and J gave up 0 bases; unmatched junction bases: 6. This CDR3 spans 16 amino acids. Germline CDR1 and CDR2: SGDLS and YYNGEE. CDR3 sequence reads: CASSKRQGPTNEKLFF. CDR3 coding DNA: TGTGCCAGCAGCAAACGACAGGGACCAACTAATGAAAAACTGTTTTTT.

V and J are TRBV19 and TRBJ2-7, with D possibly being TRBD2 (5 bases). Germline CDR1 is LNHDA and CDR2 is SQIVND (reference sequence). Trimming removed 6 bases from V and 2 bases from J, with 14 bases in between. The CDR3 has 14 amino acids. In DNA, the CDR3 is TGTGCCAGTAGATCCTCGGGGTTCACCTACGAGCAGTACTTC. It encodes CASRSSGFTYEQYF. Filled out from reference TRBV19 and TRBJ2-7, the complete variable domain reads DGGITQSPKYLFRKEGQNVTLSCEQNLNHDAMYWYRQDPGQGLRLIYYSQIVNDFQKGDIAEGYSVSREKKESFPLTVTSAQKNPTAFYLCASRSSGFTYEQYFGPGTRLTVT.

V usage is TRBV30 and J usage is TRBJ2-3; the D is unclear. Germline V gives CDR1 GTSNPN, CDR2 SVGIG (reference sequence). V was trimmed by 2 bases and J by 6 bases, leaving 9 bases between them. This CDR3 has 12 residues. CDR3 in DNA: TGTGCCTGGAGTTCTTTACCCGATACGCAGTATTTT. Translating it yields CAWSSLPDTQYF.

The chain links TRBV19 to TRBJ2-3; D tentatively fits TRBD1 or TRBD2 (5 bases each). The germline V and J ends were trimmed by 7 bases and 9 bases, with 23 bases remaining between them. This CDR3 contains 15 residues. In germline, CDR1 is LNHDA, CDR2 SQIVND (reference sequence). CDR3 in DNA: TGTGCCAGTACCTCCCAATGGGGGATGATAGGGACGCAGTATTTT. Protein sequence: CASTSQWGMIGTQYF.

The gene calls are TRBV18 and TRBJ2-1; 9 bases match TRBD2. Germline V gene data show CDR1 as KGHSH and CDR2 as LQKENI. J was trimmed by 6 bases and V by 4 bases; bases with no gene match: 13. This CDR3 has 17 residues. The chain's CDR3 is CASSRTVAGGPGNEQFF. The CDR3 region has the DNA TGTGCCAGCTCACGAACGGTGGCGGGAGGGCCTGGCAATGAGCAGTTCTTC.

The chain couples TRBV2 to TRBJ2-3, with D unresolved. The CDR3 totals 13 residues. V was trimmed by 6 bases and J by 6 bases, leaving 13 bases between them. Germline-derived CDR1 and CDR2 are SNHLY and FYNNEI. CDR3 loop: CASRAHLGDTQYF. The DNA of the CDR3 is TGTGCCAGCAGGGCTCACCTCGGTGATACGCAGTATTTT.

The chain joins TRBV19 to TRBJ2-7; no definite D call. The CDR3 totals 15 residues. V lost 5 bases to trimming and J lost 3 bases, with 17 bases between them. Germline V lookup: CDR1 LNHDA, CDR2 SQIVND (reference sequence). As DNA, the CDR3 is TGTGCCAGTAGTGCCGGACCCTTCGCATTCTACGAGCAGTACTTC. Translated, it gives CASSAGPFAFYEQYF.

On this clone: The same CDR3 arises from other DNA sequences in this sample as well. This chain connects TRBV28 to TRBJ2-3; 7 bases are shared with TRBD2. This CDR3 spans 13 amino acids. J was trimmed by 5 bases and V by 2 bases; bases with no gene match: 1. The germline V gene encodes CDR1 MDHEN and CDR2 SYDVKM. CDR3 in DNA: TGTGCCAGCAGTTTAGCGGGGGAAGATACGCAGTATTTT. It codes for CASSLAGEDTQYF.

V is TRBV11-2 and J is TRBJ2-5, with TRBD2 identical over 16 bases. This CDR3 contains 17 residues. The germline V gene has CDR1 SGHAT and CDR2 FQNNGV. V was clipped by 7 bases and J by 5 bases; unmatched bases: 10. CDR3 sequence: CASTLGTSGRGVETQYF. In DNA, the CDR3 is TGTGCCAGCACCCTCGGGACTAGCGGGAGGGGGGTGGAGACCCAGTACTTC. Filled out from reference TRBV11-2 and TRBJ2-5, the complete variable domain reads EAGVAQSPRYKIIEKRQSVAFWCNPISGHATLYWYQQILGQGPKLLIQFQNNGVVDDSQLPKDRFSAERLKGVDSTLKIQPAKLEDSAVYLCASTLGTSGRGVETQYFGPGTRLLVL.

With respect to this clone: The sample contains more than one DNA sequence encoding this CDR3. The chain uses TRBV14 and TRBJ2-7; D ambiguous. Per the germline V gene, CDR1 is SGHDN and CDR2 is FVKESK. The CDR3 is made up of 12 amino acids. V was trimmed by 3 bases and J by 2 bases, leaving 5 bases between them. This chain's CDR3 is CASSHSPYEQYF. DNA of the CDR3: TGTGCCAGCAGCCATAGCCCCTACGAGCAGTACTTC.

The chain uses TRBV30 and TRBJ2-7, with 7 nucleotides matching TRBD2. Germline V gives CDR1 GTSNPN, CDR2 SVGIG (reference sequence). J lost 6 bases, V lost 7 bases, and 21 bases had no gene match. The CDR3 spans 16 residues. The CDR3 DNA is TGTGCCTCCACCAGCCGGGGAGGGCCGCGTGTATTCGAGCAGTACTTC. Its protein is CASTSRGGPRVFEQYF.

The chain has TRBV19 and TRBJ1-1, with D perhaps matching TRBD1 (5 bases). With 2 bases removed from V and 7 bases from J, the gap between germline ends came to 11 bases. The germline CDR1 and CDR2 sequences are LNHDA and SQIVND (reference sequence). The CDR3 sequence is 13 residues long. In DNA form, the CDR3 reads TGTGCCAGTAGTATATCGGGGCAGCTTGAAGCTTTCTTT. As protein: CASSISGQLEAFF.